The 32 T cell receptor beta chains in this list originate from one sample, sequenced in a study of a mutant IDH1 vaccine in newly diagnosed glioma. Method: immunoSEQ multiplex PCR; TCRdb's copy keeps in-frame clones and lacks some. The profile shows about 96,000 clones, over 75% of them singletons. Time point in this sample: baseline, week 1 (first vaccination visit). As for treatment: pre-vaccination baseline after standard-of-care therapy. The material sequenced was PBMCs, taken from a glioma patient treated with radiotherapy, temozolomide or both. The receptors derive from a man aged 35 to 55 with glioma.

This clone was observed many times. V and J are TRBV7-8 and TRBJ1-5, with D possibly TRBD1 on 6 matching bases. The germline V gene encodes CDR1 SGHVS and CDR2 FQNEAQ. The CDR3 has 13 residues. Trimming took off 4 bases at V and 9 bases at J, with 13 bases between the two ends. The CDR3 DNA is TGTGCCAGCAGCTCAAACAGGGTGGGGCCCCAGCATTTT. Protein: CASSSNRVGPQHF.

The chain has TRBV11-3 and TRBJ2-3; TRBD2 is a possible D gene (6 bases). V was cut by 0 bases and J by 4 bases, with 11 bases left in between. Germline V CDR1 and CDR2: SGHNT, YENEEA. The CDR3 loop spans 15 amino acids. CDR3 region: CASSLDGRNPDTQYF. DNA for the CDR3: TGTGCCAGCAGCTTAGACGGGAGAAATCCAGATACGCAGTATTTT.

The chain links TRBV12-5 to TRBJ2-1, with D tentatively TRBD1 or TRBD2 (5 bases each). Trimming took 1 base from V and 3 from J, leaving 10 bases between them. CDR1 and CDR2 (germline): LGHNT, FRNRAP. CDR3 length: 15 residues. CDR3 in amino acids: CASGLDKGSYNEQFF. CDR3 coding DNA: TGTGCTAGTGGTTTGGATAAGGGGAGCTACAATGAGCAGTTCTTC.

Only a few counts were recorded for this clone. Within the sample, other DNA sequences also encode this same CDR3. The chain couples TRBV27 to TRBJ1-2, with 8 positions matching TRBD1. The length of the CDR3 is 13 residues. J lost 5 bases, V lost 5 bases, and 4 bases had no gene match. Germline assignment: CDR1 MNHEY and CDR2 SMNVEV (reference sequence). CDR3 bases: TGTGCCAGCAGTCTACGACAGGGGTATGGCTACACCTTC. Protein sequence: CASSLRQGYGYTF.

The V and J genes are TRBV28 and TRBJ1-5; TRBD1 might be the D (5 bases). Per the germline V gene, CDR1 is MDHEN and CDR2 is SYDVKM. CDR3 size: 15 residues. V shed 7 bases and J shed 1 base, with 14 bases lying between them. CDR3 protein: CASNSLTVSNQPQHF. The CDR3 coding sequence is TGTGCCAGCAATAGTCTGACAGTGAGCAATCAGCCCCAGCATTTT.

V and J are TRBV4-3 and TRBJ2-6, with TRBD2 as a possible D gene (6 bases). V dropped 7 bases and J dropped 1 base, with 14 bases sitting between them. From germline, CDR1 is LGHNA and CDR2 YSLEER. The CDR3 length is 16 residues. The CDR3 bases are TGCGCCAGCACCCCTGGGGGGATGTCTGGGGCCAACGTCCTGACTTTC. Residues: CASTPGGMSGANVLTF.

The chain links TRBV28 to TRBJ1-5, with a tentative D call TRBD1 (5 bases). This CDR3 region has 12 residues. Deletions cut 6 bases from V and 4 bases from J, with 7 bases between. Germline-derived CDR1 and CDR2 are MDHEN and SYDVKM. DNA of the CDR3: TGTGCCAGCAGGTCAGGGAATCAGCCCCAGCATTTT. Amino acid sequence: CASRSGNQPQHF. The entire variable domain, with the rest obtained from reference TRBV28 and TRBJ1-5, is as follows: DVKVTQSSRYLVKRTGEKVFLECVQDMDHENMFWYRQDPGLGLRLIYFSYDVKMKEKGDIPEGYSVSREKKERFSLILESASTNQTSMYLCASRSGNQPQHFGDGTRLSIL.

The sample holds a few counts of this clone. The rearrangement uses TRBV20-1 and TRBJ2-5; D perhaps matches TRBD1 (5 bases). Looked up from germline, CDR1 is DFQATT and CDR2 is SNEGSKA (reference sequence). V was trimmed by 6 bases and J by 5 bases, leaving 10 bases between them. This CDR3 comprises 11 residues. The DNA for the CDR3 is TGCAGTGCCCGTGGGGCCGAGACCCAGTACTTC. Translated, it gives CSARGAETQYF.

This sequence joins TRBV7-9 and TRBJ2-7; TRBD2 matches at 7 bases. The CDR3 length is 13 residues. V shed 4 bases, J shed 5 bases, and the junction held 5 bases outside the gene matches. Germline V gene data show CDR1 as SEHNR and CDR2 as FQNEAQ (reference sequence). DNA for the CDR3: TGTGCCAGCAGCTGGGAGGGCTTGGACGAGCAGTACTTC. Amino acids: CASSWEGLDEQYF.

In the case of this clone: The junction shows a germline mismatch at one end, possibly a read error. The sample has other DNA sequences that encode this CDR3 too. J is TRBJ2-5 and V is TRBV7-6; 12 bases fit TRBD2. This CDR3 spans 15 amino acids. Germline CDR1 SGHVS, CDR2 FNYEAQ. The chain's CDR3 is CASSLAGGAQETQYF. In nucleotides, the CDR3 is TGTGCCAGCAGCCTAGCGGGGGGGGCTCAAGAGACCCAGTACTTC. Full variable domain (outside the CDR3, taken from reference TRBV7-6 and TRBJ2-5): GAGVSQSPRYKVTKRGQDVALRCDPISGHVSLYWYRQALGQGPEFLTYFNYEAQQDKSGLPNDRFSAERPEGSISTLTIQRTEQRDSAMYRCASSLAGGAQETQYFGPGTRLLVL.

The chain uses TRBV7-9 and TRBJ1-2, with D unclear. Germline loops: CDR1 SEHNR, CDR2 FQNEAQ (reference sequence). Trimming removed 1 base at V and 5 bases at J, with 8 bases between. CDR3 length: 13 amino acids. The CDR3 spells CASSLGFRYGYTF. CDR3 coding DNA: TGTGCCAGCAGCTTAGGGTTTCGGTATGGCTACACCTTC.

The genes are TRBV28 and TRBJ2-7, with TRBD1 identical over 10 bases. J was trimmed by 5 bases and V by 5 bases; bases with no gene match: 9. This CDR3 contains 15 residues. Germline CDR1 is MDHEN and CDR2 is SYDVKM. CDR3 sequence reads: CASSPIADRGNEQYF. In DNA form, the CDR3 reads TGTGCCAGCAGTCCTATAGCGGACAGGGGGAACGAGCAGTACTTC.

This rearrangement joins TRBV10-3 to TRBJ2-2; D may be TRBD1 (6 bases). Trimming cost V 8 bases and J 3 bases, with 13 bases left between them. The CDR3 sequence is 14 residues long. Germline CDR1 ENHRY, CDR2 SYGVKD. CDR3 in DNA: TGTGCCATCGGCCGACCAGGGGACACCGGGGAGCTGTTTTTT. Protein product: CAIGRPGDTGELFF.

This clone turned up a few times. This chain connects TRBV30 to TRBJ2-7, with TRBD2 matching over 9 bases. This CDR3 contains 14 residues. Losses at the gene ends were 6 bases for V and 4 bases for J; bases not matched to a gene: 10. Germline V lookup: CDR1 GTSNPN, CDR2 SVGIG (reference sequence). DNA for the CDR3: TGTGCCTGCCAGGGGAGCGGGAGGACGTACGAGCAGTACTTC. The encoded protein is CACQGSGRTYEQYF.

The chain couples TRBV6-6 to TRBJ2-2; the match to TRBD2 covers 14 bases. The CDR3 sequence is 16 residues long. With 7 bases clipped from V and 5 bases from J, the junction kept 6 bases outside the gene matches. Germline V lookup: CDR1 MNHNY, CDR2 SVGAGI (reference sequence). This CDR3 reads CASTRLAGGSTGELFF. In DNA form, the CDR3 reads TGTGCCAGCACCCGACTAGCGGGAGGGAGTACCGGGGAGCTGTTTTTT.

V is TRBV7-2 and J is TRBJ1-1; no clear D. This CDR3 comprises 13 residues. Germline V gives CDR1 SGHTA, CDR2 FQGNSA. Trimming cost V 1 base and J 1 base, with 4 bases left between them. The CDR3 DNA sequence: TGTGCCAGCAGCTTAGACAGGAACACTGAAGCTTTCTTT. This translates into CASSLDRNTEAFF.

The genes are TRBV6-6 and TRBJ1-2; no firm D call. This CDR3 has 14 residues. Germline CDR1 is MNHNY and CDR2 is SVGAGI (reference sequence). V lost 6 bases to trimming and J lost 1 base, with 12 bases between them. The CDR3, as DNA: TGTGCCAGCAGGCCGGGGAGGGATAACTATGGCTACACCTTC. Translating gives CASRPGRDNYGYTF.

The gene calls are TRBV30 and TRBJ2-2; 9 nucleotides agree with TRBD1. Germline V gene sequence: CDR1 GTSNPN, CDR2 SVGIG (reference sequence). The junction had 2 bases not matched to a gene; V was cut back by 3 bases and J by 3 bases. The CDR3 is 14 residues long. CDR3 loop: CAWRGQGYTGELFF. CDR3 nucleotide sequence: TGTGCCTGGAGAGGACAGGGGTACACCGGGGAGCTGTTTTTT. The full variable domain, with the rest looked up from reference TRBV30 and TRBJ2-2, is SQTIHQWPATLVQPVGSPLSLECTVEGTSNPNLYWYRQAAGRGLQLLFYSVGIGQISSEVPQNLSASRPQDRQFILSSKKLLLSDSGFYLCAWRGQGYTGELFFGEGSRLTVL.

V gene TRBV5-1 combines with J gene TRBJ1-4; weak D call: TRBD1 (6 bases). CDR3 length equals 17 residues. CDR1 SGHRS and CDR2 YFSETQ come from the germline V gene. V was pared by 5 bases and J by 3 bases, with 20 bases between. The CDR3 sequence is CASSFLATGKPNEKLFF. DNA of the CDR3: TGCGCCAGCAGTTTCTTAGCTACAGGGAAACCTAATGAAAAACTGTTTTTT.

V is TRBV29-1 and J is TRBJ2-7; 10 bases align to TRBD1. V lost 7 bases and J lost 6; bases outside the gene matches: 9. The germline gives CDR1 SQVTM, CDR2 ANQGSEA. CDR3 size: 13 residues. The DNA for the CDR3 is TGCAGCGCAGGGACAGGGGAGGCTTCCGAGCAGTACTTC. It codes for CSAGTGEASEQYF.

This chain links TRBV28 with TRBJ2-7; 14 bases map to TRBD2. The V and J ends lost 4 bases and 5 bases, in that order; junction bases with no gene match: 7. Germline V gene lookup returns CDR1 MDHEN and CDR2 SYDVKM. The CDR3 loop spans 16 amino acids. CDR3 nucleotides: TGTGCCAGCAGTTGGACTAGCGGGAGGAGGATTCACGAGCAGTACTTC. Translation gives CASSWTSGRRIHEQYF.

The chain joins TRBV29-1 to TRBJ2-7, with D unclear. V was clipped by 3 bases and J by 6 bases, with 12 bases between them. The CDR3 extends over 12 amino acids. Germline assignment: CDR1 SQVTM and CDR2 ANQGSEA. DNA for the CDR3: TGCAGCGTTGACCCAGAATCCGGCGAGCAGTACTTC. This encodes CSVDPESGEQYF.

This clone has more than one count but fewer than ten. This chain joins TRBV6-1 and TRBJ1-5; D gene uncertain. Germline V CDR1 and CDR2: MNHNS, SASEGT. Trimming stripped 1 base from V and 9 bases from J, with 7 bases between. CDR3 size: 12 residues. The CDR3 spells CASSEGRRPQHF. The CDR3 nucleotides read TGTGCCAGCAGTGAAGGGCGGCGGCCCCAGCATTTT.

V is TRBV4-3 and J is TRBJ2-1, with D uncertain. Trimming cost V 4 bases and J 8 bases, with 12 bases left between them. Germline CDR1 LGHNA, CDR2 YSLEER. CDR3 size: 13 residues. In DNA form, the CDR3 reads TGCGCCAGCAGCCGCGGTCACCTTGATGAGCAGTTCTTC. The encoded protein is CASSRGHLDEQFF.

The chain has TRBV19 and TRBJ1-4; D uncertain. Deletions cut 1 base from V and 11 bases from J, with 11 bases between. The CDR3 is 13 amino acids. In germline, CDR1 is LNHDA, CDR2 SQIVND (reference sequence). CDR3 DNA: TGTGCCAGTAGTATAGCGGACGGGGAGAAACTGTTTTTT. Translated: CASSIADGEKLFF.

The rearrangement uses TRBV28 and TRBJ2-7, with D maybe TRBD1 (5 bases). CDR3 length equals 14 residues. Germline assignment: CDR1 MDHEN and CDR2 SYDVKM. V dropped 5 bases and J dropped 2 bases, with 13 bases sitting between them. CDR3 in amino acids: CASSPAGMTYEQYF. In DNA form, the CDR3 reads TGTGCCAGCAGTCCGGCAGGGATGACCTACGAGCAGTACTTC.

CDR3 DNA: TGTGCCAGCAGCTCCAGGCGGGGGTCGGGGAGTGGCGGGGAGCTGTTTTTT. Its translation: CASSSRRGSGSGGELFF. The chain uses TRBV13 and TRBJ2-2; TRBD2 matches at 7 bases. V shed 4 bases and J 7 bases; nucleotides not matched to a gene: 15. The germline gives CDR1 PRHDT, CDR2 FYEKMQ (reference sequence). CDR3 length: 17 amino acids.

The chain combines TRBV5-8 with TRBJ1-2, with unresolved D. This CDR3 region has 15 residues. Germline assignment: CDR1 SGHTS and CDR2 YDEGEE. Trimming cost V 0 bases and J 3 bases, with 12 bases left between them. The CDR3 sequence is CASSLEGLAHYGYTF. The CDR3 DNA sequence: TGTGCCAGCAGCTTGGAGGGTTTGGCTCACTATGGCTACACCTTC.

The rearrangement links TRBV4-3 to TRBJ2-7; TRBD1 is a possible D gene (5 bases). There are 14 residues in the CDR3. CDR1 and CDR2 from the germline V gene are LGHNA and YSLEER. V shed 2 bases and J shed 2 bases, with 10 bases lying between them. The CDR3 spells CASSQLGQPYEQYF. The CDR3 DNA reads TGCGCCAGCAGCCAACTCGGACAACCCTACGAGCAGTACTTC.

This chain links TRBV11-2 with TRBJ2-5; D may be TRBD2 (5 bases). This CDR3 has 15 residues. Trimming took off 1 base at V and 4 bases at J, with 13 bases between the two ends. Germline values: CDR1 SGHAT, CDR2 FQNNGV. The CDR3 DNA reads TGTGCCAGCAGCTTAGCGGGTAGCGTGGGAGAGACCCAGTACTTC. This sequence encodes CASSLAGSVGETQYF. Full variable domain (missing parts from reference TRBV11-2 and TRBJ2-5): EAGVAQSPRYKIIEKRQSVAFWCNPISGHATLYWYQQILGQGPKLLIQFQNNGVVDDSQLPKDRFSAERLKGVDSTLKIQPAKLEDSAVYLCASSLAGSVGETQYFGPGTRLLVL.

The chain has TRBV5-4 and TRBJ2-5; 14 bases agree with TRBD2. The CDR3 contains 18 residues. V lost 0 bases and J lost 2; bases outside the gene matches: 6. CDR1 is SGHNT, CDR2 YYREEE, per germline (reference sequence). This chain's CDR3 is CASSLAGLAGGVQETQYF. As DNA, the CDR3 is TGTGCCAGCAGCTTGGCAGGACTAGCGGGAGGCGTTCAAGAGACCCAGTACTTC.

The rearrangement uses TRBV11-1 and TRBJ1-5; D uncertain. V lost 2 bases and J lost 4, with 6 bases in between. CDR1 and CDR2 from the germline V gene are SGHAT and FQDESV (reference sequence). The CDR3 is 13 residues long. In DNA, the CDR3 is TGTGCCAGCAGCTTACACCCTAATCAGCCCCAGCATTTT. This gives the protein CASSLHPNQPQHF.